The source of this TCR beta chain is a study of shared clonotypes between healthy human individuals. TCRdb keeps only in-frame clones here, not all; method: immunoSEQ multiplex PCR. In the table there are about 2 million clones, just under 95% of which are singletons. The germline CDR1 and CDR2 sequences are SEHNR and FQNEAQ (reference sequence). V lost 1 base and J 5 bases, leaving 5 bases between the germline ends. This CDR3 contains 12 residues. In the naive CD8 group, cells lacked CD45RO and were positively selected for CCR7, so terminally differentiated effector memory CD45RA+ cells were left out. A word on this clone: Other DNA sequences within the sample encode an identical CDR3.

V usage is TRBV7-9 and J usage is TRBJ1-2; D call uncertain. The sample taken for sequencing was naive CD8+ T cells sorted from blood. The receptor comes from a young man in good health. The CDR3 loop is CASSLDRYGYTF. The DNA for the CDR3 is TGTGCCAGCAGCTTAGATCGATATGGCTACACCTTC.